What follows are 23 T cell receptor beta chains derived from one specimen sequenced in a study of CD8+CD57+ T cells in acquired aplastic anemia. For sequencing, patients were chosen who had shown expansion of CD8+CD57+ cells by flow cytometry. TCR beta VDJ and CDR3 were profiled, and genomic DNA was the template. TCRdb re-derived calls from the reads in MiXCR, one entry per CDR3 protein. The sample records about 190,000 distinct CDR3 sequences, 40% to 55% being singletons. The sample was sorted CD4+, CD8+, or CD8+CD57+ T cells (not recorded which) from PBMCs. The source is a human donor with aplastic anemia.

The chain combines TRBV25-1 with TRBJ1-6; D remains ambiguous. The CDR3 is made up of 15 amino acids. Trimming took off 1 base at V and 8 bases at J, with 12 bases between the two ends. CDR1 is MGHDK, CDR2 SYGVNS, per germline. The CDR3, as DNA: TGTGCCAGCAGTGAATTGGTCCCCAGTTATTCACCCCTCCACTTT. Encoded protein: CASSELVPSYSPLHF.

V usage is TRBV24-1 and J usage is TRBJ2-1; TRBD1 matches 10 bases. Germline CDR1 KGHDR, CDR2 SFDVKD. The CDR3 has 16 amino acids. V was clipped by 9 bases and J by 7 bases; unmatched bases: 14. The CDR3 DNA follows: TGTGCCACCCGCAGTGCCCCGGGACAGGGGAAGAATGAGCAGTTCTTC. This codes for CATRSAPGQGKNEQFF.

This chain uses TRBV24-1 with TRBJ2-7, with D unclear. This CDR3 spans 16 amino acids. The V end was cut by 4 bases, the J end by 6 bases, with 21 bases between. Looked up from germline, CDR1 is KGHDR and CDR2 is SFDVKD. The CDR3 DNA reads TGTGCCACCAGTGACCCCCCTCCCCTTCTAGGCTGCGAGCAGTACTTC. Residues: CATSDPPPLLGCEQYF.

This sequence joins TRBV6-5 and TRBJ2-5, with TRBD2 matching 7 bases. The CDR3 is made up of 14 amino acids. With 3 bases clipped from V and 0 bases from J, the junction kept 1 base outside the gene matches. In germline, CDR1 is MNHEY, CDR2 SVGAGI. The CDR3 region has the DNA TGTGCCAGCAGTTATCGGGGGGACCAAGAGACCCAGTACTTC. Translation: CASSYRGDQETQYF.

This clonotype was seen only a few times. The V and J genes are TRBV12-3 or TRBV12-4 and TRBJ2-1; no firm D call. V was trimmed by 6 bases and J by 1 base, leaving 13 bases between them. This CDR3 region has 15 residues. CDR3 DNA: TGTGCCAGCAGCCCTCTCCGGGCATCCTACAATGAGCAGTTCTTC. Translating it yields CASSPLRASYNEQFF.

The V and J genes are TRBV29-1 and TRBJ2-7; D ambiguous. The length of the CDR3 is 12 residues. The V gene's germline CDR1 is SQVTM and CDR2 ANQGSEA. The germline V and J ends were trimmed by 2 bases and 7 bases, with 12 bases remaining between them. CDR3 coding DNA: TGCAGCGTTGAACTAGTCTTGGGTGAGCAGTACTTC. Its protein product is CSVELVLGEQYF.

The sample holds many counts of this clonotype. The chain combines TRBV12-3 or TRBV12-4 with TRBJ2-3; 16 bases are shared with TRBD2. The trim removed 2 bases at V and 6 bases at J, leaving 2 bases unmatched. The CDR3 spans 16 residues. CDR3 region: CASSLKGLAGGDTQYF. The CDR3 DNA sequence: TGTGCCAGCAGTTTAAAGGGACTAGCGGGAGGGGATACGCAGTATTTT.

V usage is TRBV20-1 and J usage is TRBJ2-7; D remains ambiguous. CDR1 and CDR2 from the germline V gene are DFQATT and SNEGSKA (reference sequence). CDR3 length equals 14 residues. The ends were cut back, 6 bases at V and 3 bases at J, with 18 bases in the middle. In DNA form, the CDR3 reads TGCAGTGCGAGAACTCTCCTGGGGAACTACGAGCAGTACTTC. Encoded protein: CSARTLLGNYEQYF.

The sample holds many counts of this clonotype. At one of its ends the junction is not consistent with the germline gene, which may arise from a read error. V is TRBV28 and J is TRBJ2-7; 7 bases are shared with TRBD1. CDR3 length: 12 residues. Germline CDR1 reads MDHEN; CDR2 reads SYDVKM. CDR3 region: CASSLLGQRVRF. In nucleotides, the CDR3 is TGTGCCAGCAGTCTCTTGGGACAGCGTGTGCGCTTC.

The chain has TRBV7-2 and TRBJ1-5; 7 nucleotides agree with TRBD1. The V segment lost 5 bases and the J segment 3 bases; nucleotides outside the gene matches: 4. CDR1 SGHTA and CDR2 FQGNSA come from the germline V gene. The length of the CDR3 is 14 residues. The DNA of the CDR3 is TGTGCCAGCAGCCCACAGGGGTACAATCAGCCCCAGCATTTT. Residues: CASSPQGYNQPQHF. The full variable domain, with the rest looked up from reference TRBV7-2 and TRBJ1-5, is GAGVSQSPSNKVTEKGKDVELRCDPISGHTALYWYRQSLGQGLEFLIYFQGNSAPDKSGLPSDRFSAERTGGSVSTLTIQRTQQEDSAVYLCASSPQGYNQPQHFGDGTRLSIL.

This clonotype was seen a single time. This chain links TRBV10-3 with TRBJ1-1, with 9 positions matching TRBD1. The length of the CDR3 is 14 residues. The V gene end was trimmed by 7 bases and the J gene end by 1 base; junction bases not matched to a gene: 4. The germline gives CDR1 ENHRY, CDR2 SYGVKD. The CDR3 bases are TGTGCCATCAAGGGGACAGGGCCGAACACTGAAGCTTTCTTT. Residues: CAIKGTGPNTEAFF.

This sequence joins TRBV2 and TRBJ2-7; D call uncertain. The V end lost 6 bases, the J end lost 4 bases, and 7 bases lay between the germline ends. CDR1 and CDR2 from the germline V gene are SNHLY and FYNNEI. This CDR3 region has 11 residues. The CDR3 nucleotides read TGTGCCAGCAGATCAGATTACGAGCAGTACTTC. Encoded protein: CASRSDYEQYF.

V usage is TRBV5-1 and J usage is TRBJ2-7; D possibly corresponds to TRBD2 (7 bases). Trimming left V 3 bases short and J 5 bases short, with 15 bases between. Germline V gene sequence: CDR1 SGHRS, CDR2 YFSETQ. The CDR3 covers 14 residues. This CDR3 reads CASSWGGRAHEQYF. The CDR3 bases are TGCGCCAGCAGCTGGGGGGGGCGAGCCCACGAGCAGTACTTC.

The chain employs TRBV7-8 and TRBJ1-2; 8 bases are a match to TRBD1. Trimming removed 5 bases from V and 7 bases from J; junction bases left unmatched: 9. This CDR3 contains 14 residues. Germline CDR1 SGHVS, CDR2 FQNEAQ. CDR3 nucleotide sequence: TGTGCCAGCAGCGAACGGGGACAGGCGGGTGGCTACACCTTC. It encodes CASSERGQAGGYTF.

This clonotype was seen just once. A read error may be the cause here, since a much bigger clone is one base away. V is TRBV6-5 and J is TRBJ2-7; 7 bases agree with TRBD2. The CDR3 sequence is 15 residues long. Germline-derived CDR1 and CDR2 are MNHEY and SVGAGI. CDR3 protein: CASSYIGGSAYELYF. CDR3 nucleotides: TGTGCCAGCAGTTACATTGGCGGGAGTGCCTACGAGCTGTACTTC.

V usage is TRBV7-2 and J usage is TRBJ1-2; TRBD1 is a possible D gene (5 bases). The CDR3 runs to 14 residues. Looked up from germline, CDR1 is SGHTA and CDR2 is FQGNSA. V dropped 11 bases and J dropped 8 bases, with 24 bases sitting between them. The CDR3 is CAGGVEGPREGYTF. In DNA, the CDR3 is TGTGCCGGGGGGGTAGAGGGACCTAGGGAGGGCTACACCTTC.

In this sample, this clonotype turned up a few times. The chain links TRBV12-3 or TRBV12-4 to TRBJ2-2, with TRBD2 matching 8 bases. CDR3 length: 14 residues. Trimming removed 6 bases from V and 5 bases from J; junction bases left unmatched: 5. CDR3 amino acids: CASSGTRRTGELFF. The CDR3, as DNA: TGTGCCAGCAGCGGGACTAGAAGAACCGGGGAGCTGTTTTTT.

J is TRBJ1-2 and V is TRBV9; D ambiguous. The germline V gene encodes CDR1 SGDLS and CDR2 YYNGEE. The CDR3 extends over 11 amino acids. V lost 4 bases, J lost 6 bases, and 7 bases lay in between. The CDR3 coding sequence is TGTGCCAGCAGCCCGACCAATGGCTACACCTTC. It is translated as CASSPTNGYTF.

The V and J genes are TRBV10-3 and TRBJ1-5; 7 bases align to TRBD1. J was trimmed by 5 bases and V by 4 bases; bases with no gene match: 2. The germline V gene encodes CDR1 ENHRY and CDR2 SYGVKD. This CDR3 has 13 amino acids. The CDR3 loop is CAISATGDQPQHF. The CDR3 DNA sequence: TGTGCCATCAGTGCCACAGGGGATCAGCCCCAGCATTTT.

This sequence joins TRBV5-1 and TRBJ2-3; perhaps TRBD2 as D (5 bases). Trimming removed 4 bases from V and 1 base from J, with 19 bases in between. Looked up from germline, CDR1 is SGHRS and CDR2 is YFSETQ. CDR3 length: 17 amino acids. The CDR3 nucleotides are TGCGCCAGCAGCCCCGGGCCCGGACGGGATCGCACAGATACGCAGTATTTT. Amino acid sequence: CASSPGPGRDRTDTQYF.

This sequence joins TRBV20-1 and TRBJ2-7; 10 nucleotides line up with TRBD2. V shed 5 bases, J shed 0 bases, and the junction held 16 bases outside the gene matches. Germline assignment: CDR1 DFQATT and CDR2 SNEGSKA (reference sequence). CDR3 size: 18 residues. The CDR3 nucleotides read TGCAGTGCTCTCGCTATGTCTGGACTAGCGGTTTACTCCTACGAGCAGTACTTC. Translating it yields CSALAMSGLAVYSYEQYF.

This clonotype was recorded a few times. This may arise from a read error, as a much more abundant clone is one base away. The CDR3 loop reads CANSRTADYGYTF. DNA of the CDR3: TGTGCCAATAGTCGAACAGCAGACTATGGCTACACCTTC. J is TRBJ1-2 and V is TRBV19; D gene uncertain. The CDR3 runs 13 residues. Germline values: CDR1 LNHDA, CDR2 SQIVND (reference sequence).

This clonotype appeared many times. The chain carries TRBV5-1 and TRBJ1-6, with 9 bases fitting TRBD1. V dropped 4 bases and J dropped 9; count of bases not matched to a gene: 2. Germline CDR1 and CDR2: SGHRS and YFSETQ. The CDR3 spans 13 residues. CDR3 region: CASSPGQGSPLHF. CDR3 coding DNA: TGCGCCAGCAGCCCGGGACAGGGTTCACCCCTCCACTTT.